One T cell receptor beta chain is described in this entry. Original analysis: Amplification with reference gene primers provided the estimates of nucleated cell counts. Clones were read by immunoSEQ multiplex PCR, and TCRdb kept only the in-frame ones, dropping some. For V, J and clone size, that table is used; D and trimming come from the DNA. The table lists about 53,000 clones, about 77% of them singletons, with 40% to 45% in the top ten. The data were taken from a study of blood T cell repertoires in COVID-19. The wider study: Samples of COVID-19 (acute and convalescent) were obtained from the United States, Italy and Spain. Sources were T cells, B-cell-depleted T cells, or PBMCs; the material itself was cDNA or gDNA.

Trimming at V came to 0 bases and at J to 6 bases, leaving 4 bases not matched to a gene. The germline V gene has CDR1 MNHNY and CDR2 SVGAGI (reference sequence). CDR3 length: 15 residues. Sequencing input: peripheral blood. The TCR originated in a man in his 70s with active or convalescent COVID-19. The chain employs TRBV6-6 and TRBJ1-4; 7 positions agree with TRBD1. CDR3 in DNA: TGTGCCAGCAGTTACTCCCGACAGGGAGATGAAAAACTGTTTTTT. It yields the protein CASSYSRQGDEKLFF.